This T cell receptor beta chain came from a study of T cell responses to AZD1222 COVID-19 vaccine. General study results and limits: Repertoire collection took place solely once the T cell response had peaked.

The junction had 4 bases not matched to a gene; V was cut back by 3 bases and J by 2 bases. The CDR3 sequence is 16 residues long. The V gene's germline CDR1 is KGHDR and CDR2 SFDVKD. This table comes from immunoSEQ multiplex PCR, and its TCRdb copy is limited to in-frame clones, with some not included. The data show approximately 80,000 clones, with 70% to 90% seen just once and 9.5% to 13% held by the top ten. In the case of this clone: Its antigen is not known.

This TCR came from an adult who received the AZD1222 COVID-19 vaccine. The specimen was peripheral blood, collected 28 days after the second AZD1222 dose. The chain uses TRBV24-1 and TRBJ2-5, with TRBD2 matching 11 bases. The CDR3 reads CATSDPLAGGQETQYF. The CDR3 nucleotides are TGTGCCACCAGTGATCCCCTAGCGGGGGGACAAGAGACCCAGTACTTC.